The present T cell receptor (beta chain) was sequenced within a study of T cell changes during pregnancy in multiple sclerosis. Germline V gives CDR1 MNHEY, CDR2 SMNVEV (reference sequence). Trimming shortened V by 5 bases and J by 6 bases, and 19 bases separated the two germline ends. The CDR3 extends over 15 amino acids. The table came from immunoSEQ multiplex PCR; TCRdb's copy has only in-frame clones and leaves some out. The repertoire consists of roughly 110,000 clones, with around 93% occurring once and the leading ten covering 0.65% to 0.9%. The sample consisted of peripheral blood, taken in the third trimester of pregnancy. This clonotype originated in a female donor in good health, enrolled as a control in a pregnancy study. The V call is TRBV27, the J call TRBJ1-1; D may be TRBD1 (5 bases). Here the CDR3 reads CASSPQRRRDPEAFF. The CDR3 DNA sequence: TGTGCCAGCAGTCCTCAAAGGCGGAGGGACCCTGAAGCTTTCTTT.